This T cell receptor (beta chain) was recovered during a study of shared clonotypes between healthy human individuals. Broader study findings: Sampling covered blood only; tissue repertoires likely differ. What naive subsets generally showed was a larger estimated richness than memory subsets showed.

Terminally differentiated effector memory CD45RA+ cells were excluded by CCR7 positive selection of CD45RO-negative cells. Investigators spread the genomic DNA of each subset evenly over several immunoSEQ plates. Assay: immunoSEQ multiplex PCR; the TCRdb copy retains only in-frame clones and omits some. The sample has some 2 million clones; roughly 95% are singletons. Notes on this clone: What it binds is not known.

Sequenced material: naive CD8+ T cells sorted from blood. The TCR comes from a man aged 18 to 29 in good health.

The CDR3 here is CASSQALTGDYEQYF. CDR3 DNA sequence: TGTGCCAGCAGCCAAGCATTAACAGGGGACTACGAGCAGTACTTC. The chain recombines TRBV4-2 with TRBJ2-7; 7 bases match TRBD1. The CDR3 is made up of 15 amino acids. V shed 1 base, J shed 3 bases, and the junction held 6 bases outside the gene matches. Germline CDR1 and CDR2: LGHNA and YNFKEQ.